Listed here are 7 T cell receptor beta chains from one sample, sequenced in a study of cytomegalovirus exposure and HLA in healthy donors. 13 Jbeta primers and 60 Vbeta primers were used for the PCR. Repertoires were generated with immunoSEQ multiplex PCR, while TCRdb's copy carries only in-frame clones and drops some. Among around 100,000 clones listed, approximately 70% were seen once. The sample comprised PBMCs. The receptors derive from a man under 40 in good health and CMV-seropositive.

This CDR3 is CATREAGYEQYF. The CDR3 DNA reads TGTGCCACCCGGGAGGCAGGCTACGAGCAGTACTTC. The J gene is TRBJ2-7, the V gene TRBV6-5, with 7 bases identical to TRBD2. CDR1 and CDR2 (germline): MNHEY, SVGAGI. The trim removed 10 bases at V and 3 bases at J, leaving 6 bases unmatched. The CDR3 loop spans 12 amino acids.

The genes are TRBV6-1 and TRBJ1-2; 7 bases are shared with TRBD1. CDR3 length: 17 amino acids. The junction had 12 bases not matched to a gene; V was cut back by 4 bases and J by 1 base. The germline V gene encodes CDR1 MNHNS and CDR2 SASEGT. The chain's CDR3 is CASSGTSGTAYNYGYTF. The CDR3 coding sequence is TGTGCCAGCAGTGGCACATCCGGGACAGCTTATAACTATGGCTACACCTTC.

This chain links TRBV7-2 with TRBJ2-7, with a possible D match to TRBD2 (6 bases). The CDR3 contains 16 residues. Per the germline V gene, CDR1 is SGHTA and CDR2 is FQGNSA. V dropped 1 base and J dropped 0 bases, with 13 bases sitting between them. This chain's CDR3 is CASSLGVGRSSYEQYF. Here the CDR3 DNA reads TGTGCCAGCAGCTTAGGGGTGGGGAGGAGCTCCTACGAGCAGTACTTC.

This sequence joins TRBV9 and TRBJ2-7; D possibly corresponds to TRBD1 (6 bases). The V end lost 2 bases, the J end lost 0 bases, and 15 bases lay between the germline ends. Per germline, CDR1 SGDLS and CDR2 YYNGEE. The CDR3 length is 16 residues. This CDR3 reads CASSVLDRLSSYEQYV. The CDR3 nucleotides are TGTGCCAGCAGCGTCTTGGACAGATTAAGCTCCTACGAGCAGTACGTC.

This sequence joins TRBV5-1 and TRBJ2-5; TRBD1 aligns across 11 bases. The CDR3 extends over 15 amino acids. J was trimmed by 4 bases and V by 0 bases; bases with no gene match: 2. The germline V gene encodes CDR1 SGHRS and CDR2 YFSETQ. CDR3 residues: CASSLAGTGGETQYF. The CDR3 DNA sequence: TGCGCCAGCAGCTTGGCCGGGACAGGGGGAGAGACCCAGTACTTC.

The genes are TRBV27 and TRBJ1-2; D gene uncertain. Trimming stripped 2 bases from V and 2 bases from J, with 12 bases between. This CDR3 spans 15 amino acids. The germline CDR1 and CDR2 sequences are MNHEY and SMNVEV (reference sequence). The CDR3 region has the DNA TGTGCCAGCAGTTTAGGTCCGGGAGTGAACTATGGCTACACCTTC. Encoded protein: CASSLGPGVNYGYTF.

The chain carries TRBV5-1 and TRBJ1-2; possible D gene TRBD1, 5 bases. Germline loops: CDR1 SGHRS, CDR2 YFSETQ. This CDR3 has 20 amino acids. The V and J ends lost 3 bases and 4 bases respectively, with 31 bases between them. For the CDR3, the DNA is TGCGCCAGCAGCTCAGCTCTAGATACCAACAGGAATCCCATTAGCTATGGCTACACCTTC. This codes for CASSSALDTNRNPISYGYTF.